The source of this T cell receptor beta chain is a study of T cell responses to AZD1222 COVID-19 vaccine (dated by TCRdb to the early 2020s). About the study as a whole: Because spike-specific TCR depth and breadth did not differ between the two schedules, AZD1222 recipients who got a second dose at roughly 4 weeks were pooled with those who got a second dose at roughly 12 weeks. A total of more than 230 trial participants underwent TCR sequencing, of whom about 200 had received two doses of AZD1222 and around 25 had received two doses of the MenACWY control vaccine. Trial participants were enrolled into age subgroups of 18-55, 56-69 and 70-plus years, which contained about 150, 27 and 61 TCR-sequenced participants, respectively.

This sample's time point label indicates: baseline before first vaccination. Vaccinee samples were obtained from the UK trials COV001 and COV002, which included a single-blind randomized controlled phase 2/3 trial of AZD1222 (ChAdOx1 nCoV-19) in healthy adults. For TCRbeta chain sequencing, PBMC samples from trial participants were taken at day 0 and at day 28 after the second dose. Based on the germline V gene, the CDR1 and CDR2 sequences are SNHLY and FYNNEI. The CDR3 spans 16 residues, from the cysteine through the phenylalanine. Of all the DNA, just the CDR3 is kept, 48 bases in frame from base 1. Trimming takes 4 bases off V and 4 bases off J; junction bases not matched to a gene: 12. This clone was counted once. Its antigen target is currently unknown. Base quality data are lacking; no much larger clone is found one base away. Broader findings and caveats from the paper: Conclusions about previously exposed vaccinees are limited, since just five or six AZD1222 recipients were seropositive for SARS-CoV-2 at baseline. Reportedly, almost half of the unique spike-specific TCRs recognized epitopes lying outside the regions that are mutated in the B.1.351 and B.1.1.7 variants. Because no samples from the day 14 peak response were available, repertoires could be characterized only after the peak T cell response. Most participants were white British and females outnumbered males, and the authors suggested that clonal diversity may have been underestimated. In the small 56-69-year group, the increase in depth fell short of significance, most likely because of low power. Vaccine-associated CD4 TCRs spanned the whole spike protein, with dominant responses in regions 160-218 and 743-854. After two AZD1222 doses, spike-specific TCR breadth and depth were significantly higher than at day 0 and than in MenACWY recipients.

The CDR3 regions of human TCRbeta chains were analyzed by immunosequencing. For the original study's pipeline: Repertoire TCRs were matched against a reference library of SARS-CoV-2-specific TCRs generated with the MIRA antigen-specificity platform. Breadth meant the fraction of unique TCRs that were SARS-CoV-2-associated, whereas depth meant the fraction of total T cells that were SARS-CoV-2-associated. Using the MIRA data, each spike-specific TCR was assigned both to the spike region to which the TCR was reactive and to a CD4 or CD8 class. Log10-transformed breadth and depth values were compared by one-way ANOVA with Sidak's multiple comparisons tests. In its TCRdb copy, this immuneACCESS table keeps in-frame sequences only and misses some clones. Where compared with another copy, unresolved V genes explain less than half of these, and the others have no known cause. V and J calls and clone size come straight from that table; D and trimming were deduced from the DNA. Here the sample has about 55,000 clones; about 88% occur a single time. Clones ranked in the top ten supply about a quarter of the sample.

Recombination connected TRBV2 to TRBJ2-5, with 7 central nucleotides matching TRBD1. The clonotype was recovered from an adult in good health. The material was peripheral blood, obtained on day 0 of AZD1222 vaccination. The CDR3 here reads CASSGGWTGETETQYF. The bases read TGTGCCAGCAGTGGGGGTTGGACAGGCGAAACAGAGACCCAGTACTTC.